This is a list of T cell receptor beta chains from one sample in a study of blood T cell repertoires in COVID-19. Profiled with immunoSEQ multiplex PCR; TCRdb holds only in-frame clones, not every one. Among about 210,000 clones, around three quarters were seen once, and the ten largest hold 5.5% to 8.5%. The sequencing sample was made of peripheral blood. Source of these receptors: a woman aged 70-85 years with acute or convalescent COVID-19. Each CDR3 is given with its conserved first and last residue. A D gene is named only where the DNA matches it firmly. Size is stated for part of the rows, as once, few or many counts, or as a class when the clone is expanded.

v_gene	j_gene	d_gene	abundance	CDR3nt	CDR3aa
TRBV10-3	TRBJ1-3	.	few	TGTGCCATCAGTGAGGGGCCGCTCTCTGGAAACACCATATATTTT	CAISEGPLSGNTIYF
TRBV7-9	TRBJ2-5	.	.	TGTGCCAGCAGCTTATACGGGGGACGACGAGAGACCCAGTACTTC	CASSLYGGRRETQYF
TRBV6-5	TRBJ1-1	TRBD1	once	TGTGCCCGCCTCGATGGACAGGGAAAGAACACTGAAGCTTTCTTT	CARLDGQGKNTEAFF
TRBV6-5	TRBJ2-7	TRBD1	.	TGTGCCAGCAGGATCGGGACAGGGGCCTACGAGCAGTACTTC	CASRIGTGAYEQYF
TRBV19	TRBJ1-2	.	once	TGTGCCATTAACCAACCTGACAGCTATGGCTACACCTTC	CAINQPDSYGYTF
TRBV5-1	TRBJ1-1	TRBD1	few	TGCGCCAGCAGCTCGGGACGACAGGGGAACACTGAAGCTTTCTTT	CASSSGRQGNTEAFF
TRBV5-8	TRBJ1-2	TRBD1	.	TGTGCCAGCAGCTTGGACAGGGGGCATGGCTACACCTTC	CASSLDRGHGYTF
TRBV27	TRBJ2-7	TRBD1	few	TGTGCCAGCAGTTTGGGTTGGGGACAGAGCTCCTACGAGCAGTACTTC	CASSLGWGQSSYEQYF
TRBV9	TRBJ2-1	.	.	TGTGCCAGCAGCTCGATGGCGGGGAGAGGTTACAATGAGCAGTTCTTC	CASSSMAGRGYNEQFF
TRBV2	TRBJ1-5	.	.	TGTGCCAGCACTCAGGGTAACAATCAGCCCCAGCATTTT	CASTQGNNQPQHF
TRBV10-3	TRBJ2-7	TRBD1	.	TGTGCCATCAGTGATAGGACAGGACACGAGCAGTACTTC	CAISDRTGHEQYF
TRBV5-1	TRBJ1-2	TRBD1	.	TGCGCCAGCAGCTTGGAGGGGGCAATAAGCTATGGCTACACCTTC	CASSLEGAISYGYTF
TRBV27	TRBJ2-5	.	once	TGTGCCAGCAGTAGAAGATGGGGGCTATGGGAGACCCAGTACTTC	CASSRRWGLWETQYF
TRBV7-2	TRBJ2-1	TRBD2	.	TGTGCCAGCAGCTTTAGACTAGCTGGTGAGCAGTTCTTC	CASSFRLAGEQFF
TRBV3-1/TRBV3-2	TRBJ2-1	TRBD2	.	TGTGCCACCAAAATGGGACTAGCGGGGGCCGATTACAATGAGCAGTTCTTC	CATKMGLAGADYNEQFF
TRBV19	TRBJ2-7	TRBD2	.	TGTGCCAGTAGTACCAAGGGACTAGCGGTGGTCTACGAGCAGTACTTC	CASSTKGLAVVYEQYF
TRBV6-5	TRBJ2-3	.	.	TGTGCCAGCAGACGGACAGATGGAGATACGCAGTATTTT	CASRRTDGDTQYF
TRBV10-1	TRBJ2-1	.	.	TGCGCCAGCACCCCGGGGACAAACAATGAGCAGTTCTTC	CASTPGTNNEQFF
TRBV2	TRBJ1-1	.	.	TGTGCCAGCACGTCTTCGCGGGGCCCTGAAGCTTTCTTT	CASTSSRGPEAFF
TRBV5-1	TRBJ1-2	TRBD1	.	TGCGCCAGCAGCCAACCGACAGGGGAAGGCTACACCTTC	CASSQPTGEGYTF
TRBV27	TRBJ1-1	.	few	TGTGCCAGCGGCCGGGTGGGAGGTCGCACTGAAGCTTTCTTT	CASGRVGGRTEAFF
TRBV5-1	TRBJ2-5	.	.	TGCGCCAGCAGCTTGGCCGACAGTGGGTCCTGGGAGACCCAGTACTTC	CASSLADSGSWETQYF
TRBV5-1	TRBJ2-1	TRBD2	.	TGCGCCAGCAGCCTCCGGGTAGCGGGGGGGCAGGACAATGAGCAGTTCTTC	CASSLRVAGGQDNEQFF
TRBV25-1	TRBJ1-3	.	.	TGTGCCAGCAGTGAATACGGCAGGGGTAACGGAAACACCATATATTTT	CASSEYGRGNGNTIYF
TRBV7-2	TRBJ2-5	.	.	TGTGCCAGCAGCTTCGGGTTTCAAGAGACCCAGTACTTC	CASSFGFQETQYF
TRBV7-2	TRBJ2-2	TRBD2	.	TGTGCCAGCCTAGCGGGGGGCGGTACCGGGGAGCTGTTTTTT	CASLAGGGTGELFF
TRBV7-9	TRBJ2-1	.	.	TGTGCCAGCAGCTTAGGCAAGGCAAGGGGCCGTGATGAGCAGTTCTTC	CASSLGKARGRDEQFF
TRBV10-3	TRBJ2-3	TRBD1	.	TGTGCCATCAGGCGGGGACAGGGGGACTCAGATACGCAGTATTTT	CAIRRGQGDSDTQYF
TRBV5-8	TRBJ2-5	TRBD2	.	TGTGCCAGCAGCTGGGGAGGGACTAGCGGGTTTCAAGAGACCCAGTACTTC	CASSWGGTSGFQETQYF
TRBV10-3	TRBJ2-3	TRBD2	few	TGTGCCATCAGTGAGTCTGGAGCGGGGGCCACAGATACGCAGTATTTT	CAISESGAGATDTQYF
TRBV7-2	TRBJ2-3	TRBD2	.	TGTGCCAGCAGCTCTAGCGGGGGCCCGGGCGATACGCAGTATTTT	CASSSSGGPGDTQYF
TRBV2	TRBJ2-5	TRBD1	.	TGTGCCAGCAGAAGGGACAGCACGCAAGAGACCCAGTACTTC	CASRRDSTQETQYF
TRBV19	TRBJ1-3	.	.	TGTGCCAGCCCCGTCCCCCTGCCGGACTCTTACTCTGGAAACACCATATATTTT	CASPVPLPDSYSGNTIYF
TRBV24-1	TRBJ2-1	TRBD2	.	TGTGCCACCAGTGTTTCACTAGCGGGCGATGAGCAGTTCTTC	CATSVSLAGDEQFF
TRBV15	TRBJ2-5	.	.	TGTGCCACCAGCAGAGATAGGGGGGGAGCAGAGACCCAGTACTTC	CATSRDRGGAETQYF
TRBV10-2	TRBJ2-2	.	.	TGCGCCAGCAGCTCACAGAACACCGGGGAGCTGTTTTTT	CASSSQNTGELFF
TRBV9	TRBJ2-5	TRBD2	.	TGTGCCAGCAGCGTAGGGGTTAGCGGGGGTCCTTCAGAGACCCAGTACTTC	CASSVGVSGGPSETQYF
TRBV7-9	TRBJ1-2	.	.	TGTGCCAGCAGCTCACAGGGAAGCGGCTACACCTTC	CASSSQGSGYTF
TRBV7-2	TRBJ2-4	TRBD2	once	TGTGCCAGCAGCTTAGGCTCTAGCGGGGGGGCGAACATTCAGTACTTC	CASSLGSSGGANIQYF
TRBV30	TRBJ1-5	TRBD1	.	TGTGCCTGGAGTGCTACTCCCGGGACAGGGGGCAATCAGCCCCAGCATTTT	CAWSATPGTGGNQPQHF
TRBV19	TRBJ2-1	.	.	TGTGCCAGTAGCCCCCATAGGAGCAGTAGCTCCTACAATGAGCAGTTCTTC	CASSPHRSSSSYNEQFF
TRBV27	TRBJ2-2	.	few	TGTGCCAGCGGGAGTGGGACAAGCATCCTCGGGGAGCTGTTTTTT	CASGSGTSILGELFF
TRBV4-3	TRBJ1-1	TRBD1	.	TGCGCCAGCAGCCAAGATTACAGGGGGAACACTGAAGCTTTCTTT	CASSQDYRGNTEAFF
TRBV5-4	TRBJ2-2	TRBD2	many	TGTGCCAGCAGCTCTGGGGCTAGCGGAGGGGAGCTGTTTTTT	CASSSGASGGELFF